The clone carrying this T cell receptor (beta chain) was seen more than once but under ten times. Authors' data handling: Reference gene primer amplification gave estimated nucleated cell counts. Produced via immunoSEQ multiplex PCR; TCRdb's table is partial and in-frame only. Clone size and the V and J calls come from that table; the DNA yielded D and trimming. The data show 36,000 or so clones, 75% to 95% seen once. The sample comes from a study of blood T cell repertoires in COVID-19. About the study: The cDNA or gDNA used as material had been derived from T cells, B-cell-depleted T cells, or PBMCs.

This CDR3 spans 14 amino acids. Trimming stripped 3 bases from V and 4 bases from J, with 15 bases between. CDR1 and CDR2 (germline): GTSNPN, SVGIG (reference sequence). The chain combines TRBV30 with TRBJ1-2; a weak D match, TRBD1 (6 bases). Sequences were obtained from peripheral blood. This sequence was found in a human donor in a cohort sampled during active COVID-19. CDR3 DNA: TGTGCCTGGAGGACAGGTCAAGAAGGCTATGGCTACACCTTC. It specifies CAWRTGQEGYGYTF.